The 32 T cell receptor beta chains in this list originate from one sample, sequenced in a study of T-cell memory formation after mild COVID-19. TCRdb reprocessed the 5' RACE reads with MiXCR, giving one entry per CDR3 protein. The data show about 600,000 distinct CDR3 sequences, about 22% seen once. Sequencing input: PBMCs or a T cell subset sorted from them (not recorded which). The source is an adult woman who had mild COVID-19 (a few samples of this study predate the infection). Cell type and time point are not known.

The chain employs TRBV29-1 and TRBJ2-3, with D tentatively TRBD2 (5 bases). The V gene lost 7 bases and the J gene lost 0 bases, with 11 bases spanning the gap. This CDR3 is built from 13 residues. Germline CDR1 SQVTM, CDR2 ANQGSEA. The DNA of the CDR3 is TGCAGCGCCTCGGGCGGGAGCACAGATACGCAGTATTTT. It yields the protein CSASGGSTDTQYF.

The chain joins TRBV6-5 to TRBJ2-2; 14 bases match TRBD2. This CDR3 region has 16 residues. V shed 2 bases, J shed 5 bases, and the junction held 1 base outside the gene matches. Germline lookup yields CDR1 MNHEY and CDR2 SVGAGI. The CDR3 nucleotides are TGTGCCAGCAGTTACGGGACTAGCGGGGGTACCGGGGAGCTGTTTTTT. As protein: CASSYGTSGGTGELFF.

The table lists this clonotype with a few counts. The chain has TRBV4-2 and TRBJ2-7; TRBD1 is a possible D gene (5 bases). CDR3 length: 15 residues. V lost 1 base and J lost 5, with 15 bases in between. The germline gives CDR1 LGHNA, CDR2 YNFKEQ. The CDR3 DNA reads TGTGCCAGCAGCCAAGGGCAAACAGGATTCGACGAGCAGTACTTC. Its translation: CASSQGQTGFDEQYF.

The chain combines TRBV5-1 with TRBJ2-1; 10 bases agree with TRBD1. V was pared by 0 bases and J by 4 bases, with 4 bases of the junction left unmatched. Per germline, CDR1 SGHRS and CDR2 YFSETQ. The CDR3 is 16 amino acids. The CDR3 DNA is TGCGCCAGCAGCTTGGAAGGACAGGGGGGTTACAATGAGCAGTTCTTC. Translated: CASSLEGQGGYNEQFF.

This clonotype was counted a few times. V and J are TRBV7-2 and TRBJ2-2; 12 bases are shared with TRBD2. CDR1 is SGHTA and CDR2 is FQGNSA in the germline V gene. This CDR3 has 15 amino acids. The V gene end was trimmed by 4 bases and the J gene end by 8 bases; junction bases not matched to a gene: 5. The CDR3, as DNA: TGTGCCAGCAGCTGGACTAGCGGGAATAAGGGGGAGCTGTTTTTT. This gives the protein CASSWTSGNKGELFF. Full variable domain (missing parts from reference TRBV7-2 and TRBJ2-2): GAGVSQSPSNKVTEKGKDVELRCDPISGHTALYWYRQSLGQGLEFLIYFQGNSAPDKSGLPSDRFSAERTGGSVSTLTIQRTQQEDSAVYLCASSWTSGNKGELFFGEGSRLTVL.

The chain is built from TRBV7-9 and TRBJ2-1; 9 nucleotides match TRBD1. This CDR3 is 16 amino acids long. CDR1 and CDR2 (germline): SEHNR, FQNEAQ (reference sequence). The V gene end was trimmed by 0 bases and the J gene end by 4 bases; junction bases not matched to a gene: 4. The DNA of the CDR3 is TGTGCCAGCAGCTTAGCGTTCGGGACAGGGTACAATGAGCAGTTCTTC. This codes for CASSLAFGTGYNEQFF.

This rearrangement joins TRBV4-2 to TRBJ1-4, with a tentative D call TRBD1 (5 bases). Germline loops: CDR1 LGHNA, CDR2 YNFKEQ. Trimming removed 0 bases at V and 10 bases at J, with 12 bases between. The CDR3 extends over 14 amino acids. The CDR3 DNA sequence: TGTGCCAGCAGCCAAGATGAAGGGGAGGGAAAACTGTTTTTT. Translating it yields CASSQDEGEGKLFF.

This clonotype was seen a few times. The J gene is TRBJ1-5, the V gene TRBV24-1, with a tentative D call TRBD1 (5 bases). Germline V lookup: CDR1 KGHDR, CDR2 SFDVKD. V lost 4 bases, J lost 2 bases, and 11 bases lay in between. The CDR3 is made up of 15 amino acids. This CDR3 is CATSDPGLGNQPQHF. DNA of the CDR3: TGTGCCACCAGTGACCCAGGGTTGGGCAATCAGCCCCAGCATTTT.

The rearrangement uses TRBV7-2 and TRBJ2-7; D might be TRBD2 (7 bases). The V gene's germline CDR1 is SGHTA and CDR2 FQGNSA. The CDR3 runs to 15 residues. Trimming shortened V by 2 bases and J by 2 bases, and 13 bases separated the two germline ends. The CDR3 DNA reads TGTGCCAGCAGCTTAAGGCGGGGGCCGACCTACGAGCAGTACTTC. It codes for CASSLRRGPTYEQYF. The full variable domain, completed using reference TRBV7-2 and TRBJ2-7, is GAGVSQSPSNKVTEKGKDVELRCDPISGHTALYWYRQSLGQGLEFLIYFQGNSAPDKSGLPSDRFSAERTGGSVSTLTIQRTQQEDSAVYLCASSLRRGPTYEQYFGPGTRLTVT.

The chain recombines TRBV4-2 with TRBJ2-3, with TRBD2 as a possible D gene (6 bases). In germline, CDR1 is LGHNA, CDR2 YNFKEQ. Trimming shortened V by 7 bases and J by 2 bases, and 19 bases separated the two germline ends. The CDR3 contains 16 residues. This CDR3 reads CASNLWGTPSTDTQYF. As DNA, the CDR3 is TGTGCCAGCAACCTATGGGGGACTCCGTCCACAGATACGCAGTATTTT.

The table lists this clonotype with a few counts. This chain joins TRBV21-1 and TRBJ2-5; the DNA was not used to check the table's D call, TRBD1. TRBV21-1 is a pseudogene segment. This CDR3 is 16 amino acids long. The CDR3 here is CASSTEPQGGGETQYF. The CDR3 nucleotides are TGTGCCAGCAGCACCGAACCACAGGGAGGAGGGGAGACCCAGTACTTC.

This clonotype was detected only a few times. The chain uses TRBV7-3 and TRBJ2-5; a possible D gene is TRBD2 (6 bases). The CDR3 is made up of 12 amino acids. The germline V gene encodes CDR1 SGHTA and CDR2 FQGTGA. Trimming pared 5 bases from V and 7 bases from J, leaving 11 bases between. For the CDR3, the DNA is TGTGCCAGCAGCGCTCTCGGGGGGACCCAGTACTTC. Its protein product is CASSALGGTQYF. The variable domain in full, completed from reference TRBV7-3 and TRBJ2-5, reads GAGVSQTPSNKVTEKGKYVELRCDPISGHTALYWYRQSLGQGPEFLIYFQGTGAADDSGLPNDRFFAVRPEGSVSTLKIQRTERGDSAVYLCASSALGGTQYFGPGTRLLVL.

The chain employs TRBV12-3 or TRBV12-4 and TRBJ2-1; possibly TRBD1 or TRBD2 for D (5 bases each). The CDR3 contains 14 residues. V was clipped by 9 bases and J by 8 bases, with 20 bases between them. The CDR3 is CASTRQGSRDEQFF. CDR3 coding DNA: TGTGCCAGTACCAGGCAGGGATCGAGGGATGAGCAGTTCTTC.

This clonotype has a single count. One end of the junction does not line up with germline, which may come from a read error. The rearrangement links TRBV12-3 or TRBV12-4 to TRBJ1-5, with 7 bases identical to TRBD1. The CDR3 contains 14 residues. CDR3 residues: CASSLRQGMQPKHF. As DNA, the CDR3 is TGTGCCAGCAGTTTACGACAGGGCATGCAGCCCAAGCATTTT.

DNA for the CDR3: TGTGCCAGCAGCCGGACAGGGGCTGACACTGAAGCTTTCTTT. This translates into CASSRTGADTEAFF. The rearrangement joins TRBV6-6 to TRBJ1-1, with TRBD1 matching over 9 bases. Trimming removed 6 bases from V and 3 bases from J; junction bases left unmatched: 5. Germline CDR1 and CDR2: MNHNY and SVGAGI (reference sequence). The CDR3 loop spans 14 amino acids.

This clonotype was seen only a few times. CDR3 nucleotide sequence: TGTGCCAGCAGCCCAACCGGGACAGGGGAGACCCAGTACTTC. It specifies CASSPTGTGETQYF. The V gene is TRBV7-3, the J gene TRBJ2-5; TRBD1 aligns across 9 bases. Per the germline V gene, CDR1 is SGHTA and CDR2 is FQGTGA. Trimming took 5 bases from V and 5 from J; bases not matched to a gene: 6. The CDR3 is 14 amino acids. The full variable domain, its missing parts supplied by reference TRBV7-3 and TRBJ2-5, is GAGVSQTPSNKVTEKGKYVELRCDPISGHTALYWYRQSLGQGPEFLIYFQGTGAADDSGLPNDRFFAVRPEGSVSTLKIQRTERGDSAVYLCASSPTGTGETQYFGPGTRLLVL.

This clonotype was detected only a few times. The chain joins TRBV7-6 to TRBJ1-1, with D perhaps matching TRBD1 (5 bases). CDR1 is SGHVS and CDR2 is FNYEAQ in the germline V gene. This CDR3 contains 15 residues. V lost 1 base and J lost 2, with 11 bases in between. DNA for the CDR3: TGTGCCAGCAGCTTAGAGGGACCAATAAACACTGAAGCTTTCTTT. Encoded protein: CASSLEGPINTEAFF.

The rearrangement uses TRBV29-1 and TRBJ2-4, with D tentatively TRBD1 (6 bases). V lost 6 bases and J lost 0, with 9 bases in between. The CDR3 extends over 13 amino acids. Germline CDR1 reads SQVTM; CDR2 reads ANQGSEA. CDR3 coding DNA: TGCAGCGTGGTACAGGGAGCCAAAAACATTCAGTACTTC. This sequence encodes CSVVQGAKNIQYF.

This chain uses TRBV10-3 with TRBJ1-2, with no clear D. Germline assignment: CDR1 ENHRY and CDR2 SYGVKD. V dropped 0 bases and J dropped 2 bases, with 10 bases sitting between them. The CDR3 is made up of 15 amino acids. The CDR3, as DNA: TGTGCCATCAGTGAGTCAGGGCAGACAAACTATGGCTACACCTTC. Its translation: CAISESGQTNYGYTF.

V gene TRBV10-3 combines with J gene TRBJ2-5, with 8 bases matching TRBD2. The germline gives CDR1 ENHRY, CDR2 SYGVKD. The CDR3 totals 17 residues. V trimming: 2 bases; J trimming: 5 bases; junction bases outside the gene matches: 13. For the CDR3, the DNA is TGTGCCATCAGTGAGGAACTAGCGGATGGTGATATGGAGACCCAGTACTTC. It specifies CAISEELADGDMETQYF.

This chain links TRBV7-9 with TRBJ2-2, with 9 bases identical to TRBD2. In germline, CDR1 is SEHNR, CDR2 FQNEAQ (reference sequence). This CDR3 has 18 amino acids. The trim removed 7 bases at V and 1 base at J, leaving 13 bases unmatched. CDR3 nucleotide sequence: TGTGCCAGCACCCTAGGTCGTCTAGCGGGACAGAACACCGGGGAGCTGTTTTTT. It yields the protein CASTLGRLAGQNTGELFF.

A few counts support this clonotype. The chain links TRBV12-3 or TRBV12-4 to TRBJ2-5, with D uncertain. This CDR3 comprises 12 residues. Trimming left V 4 bases short and J 9 bases short, with 12 bases between. The CDR3 protein is CASSSLSGAQYF. CDR3 sequence (DNA): TGTGCCAGCAGTTCCTTGAGTGGGGCCCAGTACTTC.

The chain recombines TRBV4-3 with TRBJ2-2; no clear D gene. The CDR3 runs 15 residues. The V end lost 0 bases, the J end lost 7 bases, and 12 bases lay between the germline ends. The V gene's germline CDR1 is LGHNA and CDR2 YSLEER. The DNA of the CDR3 is TGCGCCAGCAGCCAAGATCGATACGCTGACGGGGAGCTGTTTTTT. Its protein is CASSQDRYADGELFF.

Only a few counts were recorded for this clonotype. V gene TRBV29-1 combines with J gene TRBJ2-5; 14 bases are a match to TRBD2. The CDR3 consists of 15 residues. CDR1 SQVTM and CDR2 ANQGSEA come from the germline V gene. V gave up 6 bases and J gave up 4 bases; unmatched junction bases: 7. The CDR3: CSVRGLAGEVETQYF. In DNA, the CDR3 is TGCAGCGTGAGGGGACTAGCGGGGGAAGTAGAGACCCAGTACTTC.

CDR3 in amino acids: CASSSTSGTADTQYF. CDR3 nucleotides: TGTGCCAGCAGCTCCACCAGCGGGACTGCAGATACGCAGTATTTT. The rearrangement uses TRBV7-6 and TRBJ2-3; the match to TRBD2 covers 7 bases. In germline, CDR1 is SGHVS, CDR2 FNYEAQ. The CDR3 runs to 15 residues. Trimming removed 4 bases from V and 4 bases from J; junction bases left unmatched: 8.

This clonotype was counted a few times. The rearrangement uses TRBV2 and TRBJ2-3; D might be TRBD1 or TRBD2, each matching 7 bases. The CDR3 length is 13 residues. Germline lookup yields CDR1 SNHLY and CDR2 FYNNEI. V shed 11 bases and J shed 4 bases, with 16 bases lying between them. In nucleotides, the CDR3 is TGTGCCGGCAACAGGGGAGGGTCAGATACGCAGTATTTT. Its protein is CAGNRGGSDTQYF.

This clonotype appeared a few times. The chain joins TRBV7-3 to TRBJ1-1; TRBD1 is a possible D gene (6 bases). V lost 5 bases and J 5 bases, leaving 18 bases between the germline ends. This CDR3 region has 15 residues. Per germline, CDR1 SGHTA and CDR2 FQGTGA. The CDR3 DNA reads TGTGCCAGCAGCGCTCAACAGGGTGGGGGGACTGAAGCTTTCTTT. Translation: CASSAQQGGGTEAFF. Combining the CDR3 with reference TRBV7-3 and TRBJ1-1 gives the whole variable domain GAGVSQTPSNKVTEKGKYVELRCDPISGHTALYWYRQSLGQGPEFLIYFQGTGAADDSGLPNDRFFAVRPEGSVSTLKIQRTERGDSAVYLCASSAQQGGGTEAFFGQGTRLTVV.

This clonotype was found many times. The rearrangement joins TRBV5-1 to TRBJ2-7; no definite D call. The length of the CDR3 is 11 residues. In germline, CDR1 is SGHRS, CDR2 YFSETQ. Trimming took off 5 bases at V and 3 bases at J, with 6 bases between the two ends. CDR3 residues: CASSSGYEQYF. The CDR3 DNA sequence: TGCGCCAGCAGTAGTGGCTACGAGCAGTACTTC.

The table lists this clonotype with a few counts. The CDR3 sequence: CASSSLDFTDTQYF. DNA for the CDR3: TGTGCCAGCAGCTCCCTGGACTTCACAGATACGCAGTATTTT. V is TRBV7-9 and J is TRBJ2-3, with D tentatively TRBD2 (5 bases). Germline V gives CDR1 SEHNR, CDR2 FQNEAQ (reference sequence). CDR3 length: 14 residues. V shed 4 bases and J shed 2 bases, with 10 bases lying between them. Looking up the rest from reference TRBV7-9 and TRBJ2-3 gives the full variable domain: DTGVSQNPRHKITKRGQNVTFRCDPISEHNRLYWYRQTLGQGPEFLTYFQNEAQLEKSRLLSDRFSAERPKGSFSTLEIQRTEQGDSAMYLCASSSLDFTDTQYFGPGTRLTVL.

This clonotype was detected ten times or more. V is TRBV5-1 and J is TRBJ2-1; 8 bases are shared with TRBD2. CDR1 and CDR2 (germline): SGHRS, YFSETQ. The CDR3 has 15 residues. The V gene end was trimmed by 0 bases and the J gene end by 2 bases; junction bases not matched to a gene: 1. The CDR3 bases are TGCGCCAGCAGCTTGGTAGCGGGGCCCTACAATGAGCAGTTCTTC. The encoded protein is CASSLVAGPYNEQFF.

V is TRBV30 and J is TRBJ2-1, with D perhaps matching TRBD2 (5 bases). CDR1 is GTSNPN, CDR2 SVGIG, per germline (reference sequence). The CDR3 has 13 residues. V dropped 5 bases and J dropped 7 bases, with 15 bases sitting between them. The CDR3 is CAWGRGRLNEQFF. The CDR3 DNA sequence: TGTGCCTGGGGTAGAGGGCGTTTGAATGAGCAGTTCTTC.

In its sample, this clonotype was seen a few times. V gene TRBV6-5 combines with J gene TRBJ2-5; no clear D. The CDR3 covers 13 residues. CDR1 is MNHEY and CDR2 is SVGAGI in the germline V gene. The V end was cut by 2 bases, the J end by 3 bases, with 7 bases between. In nucleotides, the CDR3 is TGTGCCAGCAGTTACGGGATTAAAGAGACCCAGTACTTC. It codes for CASSYGIKETQYF.